A single sample is the source of the 29 T cell receptor beta chains below, sequenced in a study of shared clonotypes between healthy human individuals. TCRdb's table, derived via immunoSEQ multiplex PCR, lists solely in-frame clones and lacks some. The top ten hold roughly 0.23% of the sample, which has 700,000 to 950,000 clones, just over 95% seen once. Naive CD8 cells comprised CD45RO-negative, CCR7-positively selected cells, excluding terminally differentiated effector memory CD45RA+ cells. Sequencing was carried out using naive CD8+ T cells sorted from blood. The receptors shown here come from a young man in good health.

The chain combines TRBV7-9 with TRBJ2-3, with 7 nucleotides matching TRBD2. The CDR3 totals 16 residues. In germline, CDR1 is SEHNR, CDR2 FQNEAQ (reference sequence). The ends lost 5 bases at V and 0 bases at J; junction bases unmatched: 8. CDR3 DNA sequence: TGTGCCAGCAGCCCGGCGCGGGGGAAGAGCACAGATACGCAGTATTTT. Translation: CASSPARGKSTDTQYF.

This chain connects TRBV27 to TRBJ1-2; D is ambiguous. The CDR3 is made up of 14 amino acids. Germline V CDR1 and CDR2: MNHEY, SMNVEV (reference sequence). Trimming took 8 bases from V and 4 from J, leaving 17 bases between them. This CDR3 is CASGISSISYGYTF. The CDR3 DNA sequence: TGTGCCAGCGGCATAAGTAGTATTAGCTATGGCTACACCTTC.

The chain has TRBV29-1 and TRBJ2-3; TRBD2 might be the D (5 bases). CDR1 SQVTM and CDR2 ANQGSEA come from the germline V gene. This CDR3 is built from 14 residues. The ends were cut back, 3 bases at V and 0 bases at J, with 10 bases in the middle. The CDR3 sequence: CSVDTGVSTDTQYF. The CDR3 DNA follows: TGCAGCGTTGATACCGGGGTTAGCACAGATACGCAGTATTTT.

The chain couples TRBV5-8 to TRBJ2-5; 8 nucleotides align to TRBD2. V trimming: 5 bases; J trimming: 2 bases; junction bases outside the gene matches: 8. The CDR3 covers 15 residues. The V gene's germline CDR1 is SGHTS and CDR2 YDEGEE. CDR3 sequence: CASRSRSGGQETQYF. The CDR3 DNA is TGTGCCAGCAGGTCCCGGTCGGGGGGGCAAGAGACCCAGTACTTC.

The chain's CDR3 is CASSYSGSRGNEQFF. Written as DNA, the CDR3 is TGTGCCAGCAGTTACTCAGGGTCTCGAGGGAATGAGCAGTTCTTC. V and J are TRBV6-5 and TRBJ2-1, with D perhaps TRBD2 (5 bases). This CDR3 has 15 amino acids. Germline loops: CDR1 MNHEY, CDR2 SVGAGI. V was trimmed by 0 bases and J by 7 bases, leaving 13 bases between them.

The V gene is TRBV5-5, the J gene TRBJ2-2; D might be TRBD1 (5 bases). Trimming took off 4 bases at V and 6 bases at J, with 16 bases between the two ends. The CDR3 totals 15 residues. The V gene's germline CDR1 is SGHKS and CDR2 YYEKEE (reference sequence). The CDR3: CASSPRVIVSGELFF. CDR3 coding DNA: TGTGCCAGCAGCCCCAGGGTAATAGTTTCCGGGGAGCTGTTTTTT.

V and J are TRBV6-5 and TRBJ2-5; a possible D gene is TRBD1 (5 bases). Trimming left V 6 bases short and J 5 bases short, with 16 bases between. Germline lookup yields CDR1 MNHEY and CDR2 SVGAGI. The CDR3 loop spans 14 amino acids. The CDR3 region has the DNA TGTGCCAGCAGCCGAGACAGATTGATTGAGACCCAGTACTTC. Encoded protein: CASSRDRLIETQYF.

Comments on this clone: Other DNA sequences in the sample encode the same CDR3. This chain links TRBV19 with TRBJ2-7; TRBD1 might be the D (5 bases). CDR1 is LNHDA and CDR2 is SQIVND in the germline V gene (reference sequence). The CDR3 consists of 13 residues. The germline V and J ends were trimmed by 2 bases and 2 bases, with 7 bases remaining between them. The CDR3 region is CASSIQGAYEQYF. The CDR3 DNA follows: TGTGCCAGTAGTATACAGGGCGCCTACGAGCAGTACTTC.

V and J are TRBV21-1 and TRBJ2-7; the listed D gene, TRBD1, was not tested against the DNA. TRBV21-1 is a pseudogene. There are 17 residues in the CDR3. The CDR3 is CAGPGQGMVRGAYEQYF. The CDR3 nucleotides are TGTGCCGGACCGGGACAGGGAATGGTGAGAGGGGCCTACGAGCAGTACTTC.

Regarding this clone: Distinct nucleotide sequences in the sample also encode this CDR3. The gene calls are TRBV5-1 and TRBJ2-7, with 7 bases fitting TRBD1. The junction had 2 bases not matched to a gene; V was cut back by 0 bases and J by 2 bases. This CDR3 comprises 14 residues. Germline CDR1 reads SGHRS; CDR2 reads YFSETQ. In DNA form, the CDR3 reads TGCGCCAGCAGCTTGGGGACAGGAACCTACGAGCAGTACTTC. As protein: CASSLGTGTYEQYF.

The chain carries TRBV15 and TRBJ2-7; a weak D match, TRBD2 (5 bases). The CDR3 is made up of 14 amino acids. V was pared by 0 bases and J by 3 bases, with 9 bases between. Germline lookup yields CDR1 LNHNV and CDR2 YYDKDF (reference sequence). CDR3 nucleotide sequence: TGTGCCACCAGCAGAGATGACGGGAACTACGAGCAGTACTTC. Translating gives CATSRDDGNYEQYF. Complete variable domain (other parts from reference TRBV15 and TRBJ2-7): DAMVIQNPRYQVTQFGKPVTLSCSQTLNHNVMYWYQQKSSQAPKLLFHYYDKDFNNEADTPDNFQSRRPNTSFCFLDIRSPGLGDTAMYLCATSRDDGNYEQYFGPGTRLTVT.

This clone was found once. This chain joins TRBV11-3 and TRBJ2-7, with a possible D match to TRBD2 (6 bases). With 5 bases removed from V and 9 bases from J, the gap between germline ends came to 17 bases. CDR1 is SGHNT, CDR2 YENEEA, per germline. The CDR3 runs to 13 residues. In nucleotides, the CDR3 is TGTGCCAGCAGCCCCTCCGGGGGAGACGGGCAGTACTTC. Translation gives CASSPSGGDGQYF.

The chain combines TRBV7-6 with TRBJ2-7; 9 nucleotides match TRBD2. CDR1 is SGHVS and CDR2 is FNYEAQ in the germline V gene. The CDR3 is 16 residues long. V gave up 1 base and J gave up 2 bases; unmatched junction bases: 6. The CDR3, as DNA: TGTGCCAGCAGCTTAGGGGTAGCGGGAGCGACCTACGAGCAGTACTTC. It is translated as CASSLGVAGATYEQYF.

The chain uses TRBV28 and TRBJ1-4, with a weak D call TRBD1 (5 bases). V was trimmed by 3 bases and J by 7 bases, leaving 9 bases between them. CDR1 MDHEN and CDR2 SYDVKM come from the germline V gene. The CDR3 is made up of 13 amino acids. The CDR3 sequence is CASSLTVGEKLFF. CDR3 nucleotide sequence: TGTGCCAGCAGTTTGACAGTGGGTGAAAAACTGTTTTTT.

The chain has TRBV14 and TRBJ2-1, with a weak D call TRBD2 (5 bases). V dropped 1 base and J dropped 3 bases, with 7 bases sitting between them. The CDR3 is 14 amino acids. CDR1 SGHDN and CDR2 FVKESK come from the germline V gene. The CDR3 is CASSQVTSYNEQFF. In DNA, the CDR3 is TGTGCCAGCAGCCAAGTAACTAGCTACAATGAGCAGTTCTTC. Filled out from reference TRBV14 and TRBJ2-1, the complete variable domain reads EAGVTQFPSHSVIEKGQTVTLRCDPISGHDNLYWYRRVMGKEIKFLLHFVKESKQDESGMPNNRFLAERTGGTYSTLKVQPAELEDSGVYFCASSQVTSYNEQFFGPGTRLTVL.

V and J are TRBV7-9 and TRBJ1-4, with 9 bases lining up with TRBD1. The CDR3 runs 14 residues. V was pared by 5 bases and J by 7 bases, with 5 bases of the junction left unmatched. Germline assignment: CDR1 SEHNR and CDR2 FQNEAQ (reference sequence). The CDR3 is CASSAGQGGEKLFF. The CDR3 coding sequence is TGTGCCAGCAGCGCGGGACAGGGTGGTGAAAAACTGTTTTTT.

This chain connects TRBV25-1 to TRBJ2-7; D not certain. Trimming cost V 6 bases and J 3 bases, with 15 bases left between them. This CDR3 is 14 amino acids long. CDR1 is MGHDK, CDR2 SYGVNS, per germline. The CDR3 nucleotides are TGTGCCAGCAGCCAGCAGTCAGCCCGCTACGAGCAGTACTTC. This codes for CASSQQSARYEQYF.

The chain joins TRBV27 to TRBJ2-7; 7 bases fit TRBD2. Germline V CDR1 and CDR2: MNHEY, SMNVEV (reference sequence). The CDR3 spans 17 residues. The ends lost 2 bases at V and 2 bases at J; junction bases unmatched: 12. Here the CDR3 reads CASSLIGRRVLPYEQYF. CDR3 bases: TGTGCCAGCAGTTTAATCGGGAGGCGAGTCCTCCCCTACGAGCAGTACTTC.

The rearrangement joins TRBV6-5 to TRBJ2-2; 7 bases align to TRBD2. Germline lookup yields CDR1 MNHEY and CDR2 SVGAGI. The J segment lost 4 bases and the V segment lost 0 bases, leaving 5 bases of the junction unmatched. The CDR3 covers 16 residues. The CDR3 bases are TGTGCCAGCAGTTACTCTGGGGGAGGGCCCACCGGGGAGCTGTTTTTT. This sequence encodes CASSYSGGGPTGELFF.

The chain joins TRBV27 to TRBJ2-3; weak D call: TRBD1 (5 bases). CDR3 length: 17 residues. Germline-derived CDR1 and CDR2 are MNHEY and SMNVEV (reference sequence). Trimming removed 5 bases at V and 1 base at J, with 19 bases between. The CDR3 sequence is CASSPSVYSRGTDTQYF. CDR3 in DNA: TGTGCCAGCAGTCCCTCAGTTTATAGCAGGGGCACAGATACGCAGTATTTT.

The genes are TRBV4-2 and TRBJ2-7; 10 bases are a match to TRBD2. The CDR3 consists of 14 residues. Losses at the gene ends were 4 bases for V and 2 bases for J; bases not matched to a gene: 2. The V gene's germline CDR1 is LGHNA and CDR2 YNFKEQ. The CDR3 is CASSPGLAAYEQYF. Written as DNA, the CDR3 is TGTGCCAGCAGCCCAGGACTAGCGGCCTACGAGCAGTACTTC.

The genes are TRBV9 and TRBJ1-5; D perhaps matches TRBD1 (5 bases). Germline V CDR1 and CDR2: SGDLS, YYNGEE. This CDR3 has 15 residues. The V gene lost 3 bases and the J gene lost 3 bases, with 13 bases spanning the gap. The CDR3 is CASSESDRPNQPQHF. The CDR3 DNA is TGTGCCAGCAGCGAATCAGACAGACCCAATCAGCCCCAGCATTTT.

The chain uses TRBV11-2 and TRBJ2-1, with TRBD2 matching over 13 bases. V gave up 5 bases and J gave up 7 bases; unmatched junction bases: 8. The CDR3 loop spans 16 amino acids. Germline V lookup: CDR1 SGHAT, CDR2 FQNNGV. CDR3 protein: CASSPGLAGVENEQFF. The CDR3 DNA is TGTGCCAGCAGCCCTGGACTAGCGGGAGTAGAGAATGAGCAGTTCTTC.

V usage is TRBV5-5 and J usage is TRBJ2-7, with 9 bases aligning to TRBD1. Germline V gene data show CDR1 as SGHKS and CDR2 as YYEKEE (reference sequence). The J segment lost 5 bases and the V segment lost 0 bases, leaving 9 bases of the junction unmatched. The CDR3 is 16 amino acids. In DNA form, the CDR3 reads TGTGCCAGCAGCTTGGGCCCGGGACAGGGTGTCAACGAGCAGTACTTC. Translated, it gives CASSLGPGQGVNEQYF.

Comment on this clone: This CDR3 is also generated by other DNA sequences in the sample. V is TRBV7-9 and J is TRBJ2-7, with D hard to call. Per the germline V gene, CDR1 is SEHNR and CDR2 is FQNEAQ (reference sequence). This CDR3 region has 11 residues. Trimming left V 5 bases short and J 1 base short, with 3 bases between. The CDR3 nucleotides are TGTGCCAGCAGCCATTCCTACGAGCAGTACTTC. Its translation is CASSHSYEQYF. The full variable domain, rest sourced from reference TRBV7-9 and TRBJ2-7, is DTGVSQNPRHKITKRGQNVTFRCDPISEHNRLYWYRQTLGQGPEFLTYFQNEAQLEKSRLLSDRFSAERPKGSFSTLEIQRTEQGDSAMYLCASSHSYEQYFGPGTRLTVT.

This chain links TRBV11-2 with TRBJ2-7; 11 nucleotides match TRBD1. Germline CDR1 and CDR2: SGHAT and FQNNGV. The CDR3 has 15 amino acids. Losses at the gene ends were 5 bases for V and 3 bases for J; bases not matched to a gene: 6. The CDR3 coding sequence is TGTGCCAGCAGCCGTGGCGGGACAGGGGGCTACGAGCAGTACTTC. Its protein is CASSRGGTGGYEQYF.

This sequence joins TRBV27 and TRBJ2-1; 9 bases align to TRBD2. J gave up 6 bases and V 3 bases, and 6 bases lay outside the gene matches. This CDR3 spans 15 amino acids. Germline V gene lookup returns CDR1 MNHEY and CDR2 SMNVEV (reference sequence). The DNA for the CDR3 is TGTGCCAGCAGTTTTATTAGCGGGAGCTTCAATGAGCAGTTCTTC. Its translation is CASSFISGSFNEQFF.

This rearrangement joins TRBV11-2 to TRBJ1-2; D gene ambiguous. The V end was cut by 4 bases, the J end by 6 bases, with 12 bases between. Per germline, CDR1 SGHAT and CDR2 FQNNGV. The CDR3 has 13 amino acids. The CDR3 DNA sequence: TGTGCCAGCAGCTCGGATGTAGCCCATGGCTACACCTTC. Amino acid sequence: CASSSDVAHGYTF.

The rearrangement links TRBV19 to TRBJ2-1; perhaps D is TRBD1 or TRBD2 (5 bases each). Germline V gene lookup returns CDR1 LNHDA and CDR2 SQIVND (reference sequence). This CDR3 comprises 14 residues. V was shortened by 5 bases and J by 8 bases, with 16 bases between the two germline ends. The CDR3 bases are TGTGCCAGTAGTCCATGGGACCTGGGGGATGAGCAGTTCTTC. This sequence encodes CASSPWDLGDEQFF.